These 2 T cell receptor beta chains originate from one sample sequenced in a study of T cell responses to AZD1222 COVID-19 vaccine. Sequencing used immunoSEQ multiplex PCR; TCRdb keeps in-frame clones, though not all of them. Of about 160,000 clones listed, roughly 92% are singletons. The material sequenced was peripheral blood, taken on day 0 of AZD1222 vaccination. Source of these receptors: an adult in good health.

This clone was recorded a few times. The rearrangement links TRBV24-1 to TRBJ1-3; 7 positions match TRBD1. Unmatched junction bases numbered 11, after V lost 4 bases and J lost 3 bases. CDR1 KGHDR and CDR2 SFDVKD come from the germline V gene. This CDR3 is 17 amino acids long. The CDR3 is CATSEYYRGGGGNTIYF. CDR3 coding DNA: TGTGCCACCAGTGAATACTACAGGGGAGGTGGTGGAAACACCATATATTTT.

The V and J genes are TRBV5-5 and TRBJ1-3; 7 nucleotides line up with TRBD1. This CDR3 is 14 amino acids long. J lost 7 bases, V lost 0 bases, and 4 bases had no gene match. The germline V gene has CDR1 SGHKS and CDR2 YYEKEE (reference sequence). In DNA form, the CDR3 reads TGTGCCAGCAGCTTGGGACAGGGTTTGAACACCATATATTTT. Residues: CASSLGQGLNTIYF.